The clone carrying this TCR beta chain has a count of ten or more. Its antigen is not known. TCRdb reprocessed the reads via MiXCR and lists one record per CDR3 protein. This sample has about 150,000 distinct CDR3 sequences, with around 22% found just once. The sample originates from a study of T cell repertoires in cytomegalovirus infection. Overall study: Evidence of both CMV infection and a matching HLA type came from public TCR beta signatures. Study-wide findings and caveats: The ex vivo response was dominated by HLA-C-restricted CMV-specific TCR beta clonotypes.

CDR1 is SGHKS, CDR2 YYEKEE, per germline (reference sequence). V shed 3 bases, J shed 13 bases, and the junction held 15 bases outside the gene matches. The CDR3 length is 15 residues. This TCR was sampled from a human donor in good health (CMV status not recorded). Some clones in this sample may be carry-over from other donors' samples. The rearrangement links TRBV5-5 to TRBJ2-1; 8 bases align to TRBD2. The specimen sequenced was PBMCs. The CDR3 loop reads CASSWRGALADPQFF. CDR3 nucleotides: TGTGCCAGCAGCTGGCGGGGGGCACTAGCGGACCCCCAGTTCTTC.